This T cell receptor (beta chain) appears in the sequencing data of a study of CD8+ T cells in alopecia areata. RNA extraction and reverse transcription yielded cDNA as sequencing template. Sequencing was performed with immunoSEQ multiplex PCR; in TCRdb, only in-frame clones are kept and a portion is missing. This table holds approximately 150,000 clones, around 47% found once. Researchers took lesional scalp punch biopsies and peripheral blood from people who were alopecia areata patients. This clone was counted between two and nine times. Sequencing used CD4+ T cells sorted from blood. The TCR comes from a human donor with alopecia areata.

CDR3 sequence: CSANRDSYNEQFF. In DNA form, the CDR3 reads TGCAGCGCCAACCGGGACTCCTACAATGAGCAGTTCTTC. V gene TRBV29-1 combines with J gene TRBJ2-1, with D possibly TRBD2 on 5 matching bases. The CDR3 has 13 residues. Germline-derived CDR1 and CDR2 are SQVTM and ANQGSEA. Trimming pared 7 bases from V and 0 bases from J, leaving 10 bases between.